This TCR beta chain was retrieved from a study of T-cell reconstitution after alpha-beta-depleted transplantation in children. Researchers prepared the TCRbeta library using unique molecular identifiers, the study reports. TCRdb ran MiXCR on the PCR reads and lists one entry per CDR3 protein. The sample has 240,000 or so distinct CDR3 sequences; 9.5% to 15% are singletons. The sample holds many counts of this clonotype. One end of the junction fails to match germline, which may point to a read error. The CDR3 loop spans 13 amino acids. From germline, CDR1 is SGHRS and CDR2 YFSETQ. This sequence was found in a human donor who donated a stem cell graft to a child with acute lymphoblastic leukemia. The sequenced sample was PBMCs from the stem cell graft donor, obtained from the stem cell graft. The chain has TRBV5-1 and TRBJ1-1; unclear D gene. The CDR3 here is CASSVFASLPEDF. The DNA for the CDR3 is TGCGCCAGCAGCGTATTCGCCAGCTTACCGGAGGACTTT.